These 10 T cell receptor beta chains originate from one sample sequenced in a study of OX40 agonist ivuxolimab in advanced cancers. The data were produced by immunoSEQ multiplex PCR, yet TCRdb's version contains in-frame clones alone and is incomplete. This sample has 45,000 to 55,000 clones; 70% to 85% occur once, and the top ten carry around 1.1%. The source material was CD4+ or CD8+ T cells sorted from blood, sampled in a trial of the OX40 agonist ivuxolimab. Receptors originate from an adult with an advanced solid tumor such as melanoma, head and neck, liver or kidney cancer.

This sequence joins TRBV6-1 and TRBJ2-5; D is unclear. This CDR3 has 14 amino acids. V was clipped by 1 base and J by 1 base, with 7 bases between them. Per germline, CDR1 MNHNS and CDR2 SASEGT. CDR3: CASSEVASQETQYF. For the CDR3, the DNA is TGTGCCAGCAGTGAAGTAGCAAGCCAAGAGACCCAGTACTTC.

The chain joins TRBV7-2 to TRBJ1-1; TRBD1 is a possible D gene (5 bases). Trimming took off 5 bases at V and 1 base at J, with 17 bases between the two ends. The CDR3 consists of 16 residues. Germline V gives CDR1 SGHTA, CDR2 FQGNSA. This CDR3 is CASSASLRGPNTEAFF. The DNA for the CDR3 is TGTGCCAGCAGCGCCTCCCTTCGGGGCCCGAACACTGAAGCTTTCTTT. The whole variable domain, remainder taken from reference TRBV7-2 and TRBJ1-1, is GAGVSQSPSNKVTEKGKDVELRCDPISGHTALYWYRQSLGQGLEFLIYFQGNSAPDKSGLPSDRFSAERTGGSVSTLTIQRTQQEDSAVYLCASSASLRGPNTEAFFGQGTRLTVV.

This clone was counted once. V and J are TRBV27 and TRBJ1-1; D unresolved. CDR1 and CDR2 (germline): MNHEY, SMNVEV (reference sequence). This CDR3 comprises 17 residues. V lost 6 bases to trimming and J lost 1 base, with 21 bases between them. This chain's CDR3 is CASRSLVLAAQNTEAFF. The CDR3 region has the DNA TGTGCCAGCAGATCTTTGGTTTTGGCAGCCCAGAACACTGAAGCTTTCTTT.

The chain couples TRBV7-9 to TRBJ2-3; D is perhaps TRBD2 (6 bases). The CDR3 consists of 16 residues. Per germline, CDR1 SEHNR and CDR2 FQNEAQ (reference sequence). Trimming shortened V by 5 bases and J by 10 bases, and 25 bases separated the two germline ends. The DNA for the CDR3 is TGTGCCAGCAGCATTGCGGGGACCTTAAAACTGGTGGCGCAGTATTTT. This codes for CASSIAGTLKLVAQYF.

This clone was detected once. This sequence joins TRBV27 and TRBJ2-5, with a weak D call TRBD2 (7 bases). The germline CDR1 and CDR2 sequences are MNHEY and SMNVEV (reference sequence). The CDR3 is 15 residues long. V was clipped by 0 bases and J by 4 bases, with 12 bases between them. The chain's CDR3 is CASSLSGGRRETQYF. The DNA of the CDR3 is TGTGCCAGCAGTTTATCGGGGGGGCGTAGAGAGACCCAGTACTTC.

This chain uses TRBV19 with TRBJ2-4; maybe TRBD2 (6 bases). V lost 8 bases, J lost 9 bases, and 14 bases lay in between. The CDR3 has 12 amino acids. Germline assignment: CDR1 LNHDA and CDR2 SQIVND (reference sequence). CDR3: CASRGDRSIQYF. CDR3 in DNA: TGTGCCAGTCGCGGGGATAGGAGCATTCAGTACTTC.

The V gene is TRBV2, the J gene TRBJ2-1; 10 bases are shared with TRBD2. Germline-derived CDR1 and CDR2 are SNHLY and FYNNEI. V was clipped by 7 bases and J by 5 bases; unmatched bases: 11. The CDR3 loop spans 16 amino acids. The CDR3 here is CASMSSGGVPHNEQFF. The CDR3 coding sequence is TGTGCCAGCATGTCGAGCGGGGGGGTTCCCCACAATGAGCAGTTCTTC.

V is TRBV5-4 and J is TRBJ2-2, with 10 bases lining up with TRBD2. Trimming took 0 bases from V and 7 from J; bases not matched to a gene: 6. Per the germline V gene, CDR1 is SGHNT and CDR2 is YYREEE (reference sequence). This CDR3 is 16 amino acids long. CDR3: CASSLVLAGANGELFF. The DNA for the CDR3 is TGTGCCAGCAGCTTGGTTCTAGCGGGAGCAAACGGGGAGCTGTTTTTT.

The chain has TRBV18 and TRBJ1-5; 7 bases are shared with TRBD1. The CDR3 covers 16 residues. The V segment lost 3 bases and the J segment 5 bases; nucleotides outside the gene matches: 10. Germline V lookup: CDR1 KGHSH, CDR2 LQKENI. CDR3 in amino acids: CASSPSRDRAYQPQHF. For the CDR3, the DNA is TGTGCCAGCTCACCTAGCCGGGACAGAGCTTATCAGCCCCAGCATTTT.

As concerns this clone: This may stem from a read error, because a much larger clone lies one nucleotide away. The CDR3: CASSQGAPGRPQHF. The CDR3 nucleotides read TGTGCCAGCAGTCAGGGGGCGCCCGGTCGGCCCCAGCATTTT. The V call is TRBV6-1, the J call TRBJ1-5; 8 bases fit TRBD1. This CDR3 spans 14 amino acids. V lost 5 bases to trimming and J lost 9 bases; unmatched junction nucleotides: 9. Germline V CDR1 and CDR2: MNHNS, SASEGT.